This T cell receptor beta chain emerged from a study of T cell repertoires in cytomegalovirus infection (dated by TCRdb to between 2018 and 2020). In the study overall: Because public TCR beta signatures pointed to carriage of CMV infection together with the matching HLA type, the HLA type of each donor mattered for the analysis.

This clonotype has only one observation. Its antigen is unknown. Per-base quality was not reported, and no clone a single base away is much larger than it. A lone read gives weak evidence. The paper's findings and limits, for the study overall: In the ex vivo response, HLA-C-restricted CMV-specific TCR beta clonotypes were dominant, and in two of eight donors the single most frequent clonotype came from this HLA-C-restricted group. In both this cohort and an independent cohort of 352 donors, the cumulative frequency of public TCR beta family members distinguished carriers of CMV infection plus the relevant HLA type.

The trim is 5 bases for V and 15 bases for J, with a gap of 8 bases between the germline ends. Looking up the germline V gene yields CDR1 SGHVT and CDR2 SQSDAQ. The CDR3, cysteine through phenylalanine, is 9 amino acids long. CDR3 DNA only is kept here, 27 bases in frame from base 1. Sequencing took place on an Illumina HiSeq 1500. Using fastp at Q25 and MiXCR, TCRdb reprocessed the public reads and kept productive beta chains. Duplicate CDR3 protein sequences are folded into a single record with the most common DNA and genes. The sample table shows about 230,000 distinct CDR3 sequences, and approximately 24% are seen once. 18% of the sample belongs to the ten largest clones.

This sequence uses TRBV7-4 and TRBJ2-1, with the D gene too uncertain to name. The receptor comes from a human donor in good health (CMV status not recorded). Some clones in this sample may be carry-over from other donors' samples. Sequencing used CD8+ T cells from PBMCs. The bases are TGTGCCAGCAGCCCTACATGGTTCTTC. Translated, this is CASSPTWFF.